The subject of this entry is one T cell receptor (beta chain). Its antigen is still unknown. Here immunoSEQ multiplex PCR was the method, and the copy in TCRdb shows in-frame clones only, minus some. This sample has over 85,000 clones; 93% occur once, and the top ten carry 0.46%. This record belongs to a study of Tregs in tolerant kidney transplant recipients. Study context: Mixed chimerism was transient after nonmyeloablative marrow transplants from related graft donors. Points from the study as a whole: In tolerant patients, donor-specific Tregs outgrew total Tregs, suggesting antigen-driven expansion. Activated donor B cell expansion appeared to reveal the most relevant donor-specific TCRbeta repertoire.

Trimming took 7 bases from V and 3 from J; bases not matched to a gene: 12. The CDR3 consists of 15 residues. Looked up from germline, CDR1 is MNHNS and CDR2 is SASEGT. The specimen was CD4+ T cells from blood, collected before the transplant. The source of this sequence is a human donor who received a combined kidney and bone marrow transplant. The chain is built from TRBV6-1 and TRBJ2-7; TRBD2 matches at 7 bases. The CDR3 loop reads CASNPVAGAFYEQYF. The CDR3 DNA is TGTGCCAGCAATCCGGTGGCGGGAGCATTCTACGAGCAGTACTTC.